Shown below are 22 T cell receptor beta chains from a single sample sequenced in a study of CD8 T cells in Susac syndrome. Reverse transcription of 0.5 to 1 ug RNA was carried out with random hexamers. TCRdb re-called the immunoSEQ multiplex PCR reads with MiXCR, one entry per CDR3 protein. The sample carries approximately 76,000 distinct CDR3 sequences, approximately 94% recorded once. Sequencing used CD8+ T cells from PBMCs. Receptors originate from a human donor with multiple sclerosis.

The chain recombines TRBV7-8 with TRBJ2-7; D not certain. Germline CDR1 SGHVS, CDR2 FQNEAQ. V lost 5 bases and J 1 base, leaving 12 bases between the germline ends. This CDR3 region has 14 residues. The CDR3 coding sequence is TGTGCCAGCAGCCCGACCAGGCGATCCTACGAGCAGTACTTC. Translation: CASSPTRRSYEQYF.

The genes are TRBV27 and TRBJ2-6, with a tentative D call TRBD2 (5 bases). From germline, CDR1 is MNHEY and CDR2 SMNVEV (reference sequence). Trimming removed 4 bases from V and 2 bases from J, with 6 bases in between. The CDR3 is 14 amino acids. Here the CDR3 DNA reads TGTGCCAGCAGTTGGGAGCCTGGGGCCAACGTCCTGACTTTC. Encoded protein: CASSWEPGANVLTF.

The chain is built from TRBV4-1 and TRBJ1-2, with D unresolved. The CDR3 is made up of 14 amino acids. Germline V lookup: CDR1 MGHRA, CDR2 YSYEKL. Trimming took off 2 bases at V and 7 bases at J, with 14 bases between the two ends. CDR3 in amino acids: CASSQTKARSGYTF. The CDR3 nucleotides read TGCGCCAGCAGCCAAACCAAGGCTAGGAGTGGCTACACCTTC.

The CDR3 coding sequence is TGCAGTGCTAGACTGGGACAGGGGGCCGCCTACGAGCAGTACTTC. Its protein is CSARLGQGAAYEQYF. V gene TRBV20-1 combines with J gene TRBJ2-7; 12 bases match TRBD1. The germline CDR1 and CDR2 sequences are DFQATT and SNEGSKA (reference sequence). This CDR3 region has 15 residues. Germline trimming cut 2 bases from V and 2 bases from J; bases unmatched to any gene: 4.

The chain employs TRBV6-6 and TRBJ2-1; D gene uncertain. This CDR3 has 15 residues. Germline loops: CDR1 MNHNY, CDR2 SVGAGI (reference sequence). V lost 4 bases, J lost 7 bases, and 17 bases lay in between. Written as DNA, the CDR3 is TGTGCCAGCAGTTTTTCACCCGGTGGAAGGAATGAGCAGTTCTTC. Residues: CASSFSPGGRNEQFF.

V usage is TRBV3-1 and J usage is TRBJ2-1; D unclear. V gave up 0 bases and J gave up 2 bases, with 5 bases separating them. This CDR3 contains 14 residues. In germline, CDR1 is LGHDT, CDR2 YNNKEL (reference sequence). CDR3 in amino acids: CASSQETAYNEQFF. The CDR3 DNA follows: TGTGCCAGCAGCCAAGAGACTGCCTACAATGAGCAGTTCTTC.

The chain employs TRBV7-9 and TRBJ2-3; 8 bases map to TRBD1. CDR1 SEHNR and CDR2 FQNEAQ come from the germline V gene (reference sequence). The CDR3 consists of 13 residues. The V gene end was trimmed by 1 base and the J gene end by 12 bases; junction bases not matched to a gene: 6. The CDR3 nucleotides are TGTGCCAGCAGCTTAGGGGGACAGGCGGCTCAGTATTTT. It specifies CASSLGGQAAQYF.

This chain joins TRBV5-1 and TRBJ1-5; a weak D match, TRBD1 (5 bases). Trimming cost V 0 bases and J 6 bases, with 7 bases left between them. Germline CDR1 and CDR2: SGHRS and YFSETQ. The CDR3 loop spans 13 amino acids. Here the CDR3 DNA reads TGCGCCAGCAGCTTGGTCCAGGGTCAGCCCCAGCATTTT. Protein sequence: CASSLVQGQPQHF.

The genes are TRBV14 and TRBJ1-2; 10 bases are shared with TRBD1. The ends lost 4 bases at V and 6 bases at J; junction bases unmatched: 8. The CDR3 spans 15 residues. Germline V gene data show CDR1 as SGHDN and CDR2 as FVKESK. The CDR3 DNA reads TGTGCCAGCAGCCCCCGGGACAGGGGATGGAATGGCTACACCTTC. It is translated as CASSPRDRGWNGYTF.

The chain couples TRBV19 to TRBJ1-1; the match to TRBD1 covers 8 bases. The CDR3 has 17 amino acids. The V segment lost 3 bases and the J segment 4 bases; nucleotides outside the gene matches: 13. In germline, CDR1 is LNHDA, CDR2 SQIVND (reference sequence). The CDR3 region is CASSMRQGIISSTEAFF. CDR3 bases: TGTGCCAGTAGTATGCGACAGGGGATAATTAGTAGCACTGAAGCTTTCTTT.

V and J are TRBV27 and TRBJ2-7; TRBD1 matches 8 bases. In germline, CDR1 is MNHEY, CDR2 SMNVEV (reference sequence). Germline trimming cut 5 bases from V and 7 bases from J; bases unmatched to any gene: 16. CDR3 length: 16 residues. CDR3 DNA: TGTGCCAGCAGTACTTTACAGGGCAGGGGGCATTGGGAGCAGTACTTC. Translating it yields CASSTLQGRGHWEQYF.

CDR3 region: CASSFSSEQETQYF. The CDR3 DNA reads TGCGCCAGCAGCTTCTCCTCTGAGCAAGAGACCCAGTACTTC. J is TRBJ2-5 and V is TRBV5-1, with D unclear. Looked up from germline, CDR1 is SGHRS and CDR2 is YFSETQ. V lost 2 bases to trimming and J lost 2 bases, with 10 bases between them. There are 14 residues in the CDR3.

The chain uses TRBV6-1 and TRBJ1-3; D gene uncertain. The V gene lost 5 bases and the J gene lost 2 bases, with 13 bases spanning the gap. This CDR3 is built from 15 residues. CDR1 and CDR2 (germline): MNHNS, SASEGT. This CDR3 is CASSWVLSTGNTIYF. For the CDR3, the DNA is TGTGCCAGCAGTTGGGTGTTGTCTACTGGAAACACCATATATTTT.

The CDR3 bases are TGTGCCAGCAGCGTAGCAGGAGGGGGGGGCCACACCGGGGAGCTGTTTTTT. Translated: CASSVAGGGGHTGELFF. The chain uses TRBV9 and TRBJ2-2; D perhaps matches TRBD2 (7 bases). The germline V gene encodes CDR1 SGDLS and CDR2 YYNGEE. The CDR3 has 17 amino acids. Trimming took 0 bases from V and 3 from J, leaving 15 bases between them.

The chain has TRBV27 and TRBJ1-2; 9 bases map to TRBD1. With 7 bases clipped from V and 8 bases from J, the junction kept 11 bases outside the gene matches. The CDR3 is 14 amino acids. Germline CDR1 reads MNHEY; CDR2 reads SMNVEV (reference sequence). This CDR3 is CASMLQQGAEGYTF. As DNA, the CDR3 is TGTGCCAGCATGCTCCAACAGGGGGCAGAAGGCTACACCTTC.

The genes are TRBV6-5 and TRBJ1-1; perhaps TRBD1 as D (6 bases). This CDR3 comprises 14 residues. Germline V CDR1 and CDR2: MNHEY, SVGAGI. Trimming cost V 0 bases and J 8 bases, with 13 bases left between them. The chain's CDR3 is CASSYSPGGGEAFF. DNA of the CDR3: TGTGCCAGCAGTTACTCTCCCGGGGGCGGGGAAGCTTTCTTT.

The CDR3 bases are TGCAGCGGAAAGGGACAGGGGAACTACGAGCAGTACTTC. This encodes CSGKGQGNYEQYF. The chain joins TRBV29-1 to TRBJ2-7; the match to TRBD1 covers 10 bases. CDR1 SQVTM and CDR2 ANQGSEA come from the germline V gene. V lost 7 bases to trimming and J lost 3 bases; unmatched junction nucleotides: 6. The CDR3 is made up of 13 amino acids.

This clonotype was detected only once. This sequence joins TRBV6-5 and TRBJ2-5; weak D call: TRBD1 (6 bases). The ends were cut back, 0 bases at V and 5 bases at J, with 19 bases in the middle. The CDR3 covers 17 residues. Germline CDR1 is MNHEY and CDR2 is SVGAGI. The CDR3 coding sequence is TGTGCCAGCAGTTACTCCCTCAGGGGAGCGCAGTTGGAGACCCAGTACTTC. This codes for CASSYSLRGAQLETQYF.

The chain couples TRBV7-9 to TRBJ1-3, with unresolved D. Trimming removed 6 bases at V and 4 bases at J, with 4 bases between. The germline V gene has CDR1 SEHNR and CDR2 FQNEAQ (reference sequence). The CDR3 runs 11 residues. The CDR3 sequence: CASRSGNTIYF. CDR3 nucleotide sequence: TGTGCCAGCAGGTCCGGAAACACCATATATTTT.

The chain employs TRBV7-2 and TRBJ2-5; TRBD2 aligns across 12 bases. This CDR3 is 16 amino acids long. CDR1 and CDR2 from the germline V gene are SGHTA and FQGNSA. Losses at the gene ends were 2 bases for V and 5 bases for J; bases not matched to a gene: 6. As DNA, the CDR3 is TGTGCCAGCAGCTTAATGGCACTAGCGGGGGGCGAGACCCAGTACTTC. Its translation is CASSLMALAGGETQYF.

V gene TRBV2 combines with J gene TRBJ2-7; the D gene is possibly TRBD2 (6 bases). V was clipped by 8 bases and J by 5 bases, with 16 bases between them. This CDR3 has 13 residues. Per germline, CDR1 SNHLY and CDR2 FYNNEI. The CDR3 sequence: CASRDSGVHEQYF. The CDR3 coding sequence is TGTGCCAGCCGGGACTCGGGGGTCCACGAGCAGTACTTC.

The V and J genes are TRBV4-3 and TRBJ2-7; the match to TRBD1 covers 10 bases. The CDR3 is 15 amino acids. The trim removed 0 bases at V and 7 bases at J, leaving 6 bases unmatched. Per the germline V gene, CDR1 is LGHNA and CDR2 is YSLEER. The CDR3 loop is CASSQDRQGAWEQYF. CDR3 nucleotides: TGCGCCAGCAGCCAAGATAGACAGGGGGCATGGGAGCAGTACTTC.